This record looks at one T cell receptor beta chain sequence and its context. The target antigen is unknown. Other DNA sequences from this sample encode an identical CDR3 as well. The time point is: pre-treatment sample, taken before nivolumab and TIL therapy. Enrollment ran from October 2017 to early 2020. V gave up 4 bases and J gave up 6 bases, with 10 bases separating them. The CDR3 has 13 residues. From germline, CDR1 is SGHRS and CDR2 YFSETQ. Sequencing used immunoSEQ v3. The method was immunoSEQ multiplex PCR; TCRdb's version includes in-frame clones alone and lacks a portion of them. The sample consists of around 30,000 clones, just under 75% of them appearing once. The data stem from a study of TIL therapy for anti-PD-1-resistant metastatic lung cancer. Study in general: Several tumors were EGFR-mutant and two were ALK-rearranged.

Whole-study findings and limits: The cohort had more treatment-naive, never-smoker and oncogene-addicted patients than typical. Infused TIL clonotypes partially replaced the baseline blood repertoire, then decayed over months.

The rearrangement joins TRBV5-1 to TRBJ1-4, with D perhaps matching TRBD1 (5 bases). This receptor was taken from a woman aged 30 to 85 with non-small cell lung cancer. The material was blood, obtained at baseline. CDR3 residues: CASSLTGDEKLFF. CDR3 bases: TGCGCCAGCAGCCTCACGGGGGATGAAAAACTGTTTTTT.